The source of this TCR beta chain is a study of T cell responses to AZD1222 COVID-19 vaccine. This CDR3 is built from 14 residues. V lost 3 bases and J lost 9, with 12 bases in between. Germline-derived CDR1 and CDR2 are MGHDK and SYGVNS. The table came from immunoSEQ multiplex PCR; TCRdb's copy has only in-frame clones and leaves some out. The table has about 120,000 clones, roughly nine tenths seen once. This TCR derives from an adult in good health. The material was peripheral blood, obtained on day 0 of AZD1222 vaccination. The rearrangement joins TRBV25-1 to TRBJ1-6; no firm D call. In DNA, the CDR3 is TGTGCCAGCAGTGATGGCTGGGAAGGTTCACCCCTCCACTTT. Translation gives CASSDGWEGSPLHF.